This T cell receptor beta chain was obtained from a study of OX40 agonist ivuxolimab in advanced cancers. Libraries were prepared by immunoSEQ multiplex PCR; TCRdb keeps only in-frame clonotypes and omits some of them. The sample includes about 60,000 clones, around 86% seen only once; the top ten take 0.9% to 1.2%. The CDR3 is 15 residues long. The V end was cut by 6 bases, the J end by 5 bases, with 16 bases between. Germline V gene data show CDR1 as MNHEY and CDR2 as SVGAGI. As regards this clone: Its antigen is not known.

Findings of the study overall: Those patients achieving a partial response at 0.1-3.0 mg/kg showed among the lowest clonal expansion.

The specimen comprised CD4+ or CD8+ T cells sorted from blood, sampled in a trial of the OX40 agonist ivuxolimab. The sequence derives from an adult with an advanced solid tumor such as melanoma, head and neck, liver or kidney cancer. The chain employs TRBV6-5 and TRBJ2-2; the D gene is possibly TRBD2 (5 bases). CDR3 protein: CASSWASLETGELFF. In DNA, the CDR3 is TGTGCCAGCAGCTGGGCTAGCTTAGAGACCGGGGAGCTGTTTTTT.